These 14 T cell receptor beta chains share one sample of origin, sequenced in a study of T cells in Graves' hyperthyroidism and ophthalmopathy. RNA transcripts yielded amplified TCR beta CDR3 regions. When the TCR CDR3 underwent first-round RT-PCR, the HTBI primer set was used. MiXCR, run by TCRdb on the multiplex PCR reads, gives a single entry per CDR3 protein. The sample lists 250,000 to 400,000 distinct CDR3 sequences; roughly 13% were seen once. Sample: blood. Receptors were obtained from a woman aged 40 to 50 with Graves' ophthalmopathy.

This clonotype has at least ten counts. This rearrangement joins TRBV12-3 or TRBV12-4 to TRBJ1-5; the D is unclear. Deletions cut 0 bases from V and 5 bases from J, with 5 bases between. There are 13 residues in the CDR3. This chain's CDR3 is CASSLASYQPQHF. The CDR3, as DNA: TGTGCCAGCAGTTTAGCCTCCTATCAGCCCCAGCATTTT.

There are a few counts of this clonotype. The chain couples TRBV20-1 to TRBJ2-1; D is undetermined. CDR1 DFQATT and CDR2 SNEGSKA come from the germline V gene (reference sequence). Trimming cost V 0 bases and J 8 bases, with 8 bases left between them. This CDR3 has 12 residues. The CDR3 DNA is TGCAGTGCTAGAGATGACGGGCATGAGCAGTTCTTC. Translating gives CSARDDGHEQFF.

The chain employs TRBV27 and TRBJ2-7; 9 nucleotides align to TRBD2. The germline CDR1 and CDR2 sequences are MNHEY and SMNVEV (reference sequence). The CDR3 totals 15 residues. V gave up 5 bases and J gave up 2 bases; unmatched junction bases: 7. The CDR3 loop reads CASSLQLAGPYEQYF. For the CDR3, the DNA is TGTGCCAGCAGTCTTCAACTAGCGGGCCCCTACGAGCAGTACTTC.

This clonotype appeared many times. The CDR3 protein is CASSSPGDTNEKLFF. CDR3 DNA: TGTGCCAGCAGCTCCCCGGGTGACACTAATGAAAAACTGTTTTTT. The rearrangement uses TRBV13 and TRBJ1-4; D gene unclear. Germline CDR1 is PRHDT and CDR2 is FYEKMQ (reference sequence). V was shortened by 4 bases and J by 2 bases, with 11 bases between the two germline ends. This CDR3 is 15 amino acids long.

Of note for this clonotype: A read error may be the cause here, since a much bigger clone is one base away. The chain links TRBV6-2 or TRBV6-3 to TRBJ1-2; D remains unclear. With 7 bases removed from V and 4 bases from J, the gap between germline ends came to 13 bases. This CDR3 is built from 13 residues. Germline V gene lookup returns CDR1 MNHEY and CDR2 SVGEGT. CDR3: CASIPPGSYGYTF. CDR3 nucleotide sequence: TGTGCCAGCATACCCCCGGGGAGCTATGGCTACACCTTC.

The chain couples TRBV20-1 to TRBJ2-7; TRBD1 aligns across 7 bases. This CDR3 is 14 amino acids long. The J segment lost 7 bases and the V segment lost 4 bases, leaving 13 bases of the junction unmatched. Germline-derived CDR1 and CDR2 are DFQATT and SNEGSKA (reference sequence). The DNA for the CDR3 is TGCAGTGCTAAGATAGGGACAGTCGGCGGGGAGCAGTACTTC. Protein: CSAKIGTVGGEQYF.

For this clonotype: The junction and the germline gene differ at one end; a read error may be behind it. The V gene is TRBV7-9, the J gene TRBJ1-2, with 8 bases that match TRBD1. The germline CDR1 and CDR2 sequences are SEHNR and FQNEAQ (reference sequence). CDR3 length: 16 amino acids. The CDR3 region has the DNA TGTGCCAGCAGCTCGAACCAGAAGACAGGGGATCGGGGCTGCACCTTC. This encodes CASSSNQKTGDRGCTF.

This clonotype was counted many times. The chain combines TRBV13 with TRBJ1-6; 10 nucleotides match TRBD1. This CDR3 spans 16 amino acids. The germline V gene has CDR1 PRHDT and CDR2 FYEKMQ (reference sequence). With 4 bases clipped from V and 8 bases from J, the junction kept 8 bases outside the gene matches. The CDR3 protein is CASSSPTGTGDSPLHF. As DNA, the CDR3 is TGTGCCAGCAGCTCTCCTACCGGGACAGGGGATTCACCCCTCCACTTT.

In this sample, this clonotype turned up many times. The genes are TRBV7-2 and TRBJ2-1; 9 bases are shared with TRBD2. Germline V gene lookup returns CDR1 SGHTA and CDR2 FQGNSA. This CDR3 spans 17 amino acids. J lost 9 bases, V lost 5 bases, and 17 bases had no gene match. The CDR3 coding sequence is TGTGCCAGCAGCGCCCAGGGACTAGCACTTCCTCGAGGTGAGCAGTTCTTC. Its protein is CASSAQGLALPRGEQFF.

The rearrangement joins TRBV5-4 to TRBJ2-5; TRBD2 might be the D (5 bases). Germline values: CDR1 SGHNT, CDR2 YYREEE (reference sequence). This CDR3 contains 15 residues. The ends were cut back, 4 bases at V and 5 bases at J, with 18 bases in the middle. The CDR3 sequence is CASSLKSKSGETQYF. Written as DNA, the CDR3 is TGTGCCAGCAGCCTTAAAAGTAAATCGGGGGAGACCCAGTACTTC.

This clonotype was seen once. A single base separates this from a much larger clone, so it may be a read error. The V call is TRBV20-1, the J call TRBJ2-7, with 9 bases matching TRBD2. The germline CDR1 and CDR2 sequences are DFQATT and SNEGSKA (reference sequence). The CDR3 is 16 residues long. The DNA of the CDR3 is TGCAGTGCTAGAGGGTGGCCAGCGGGGGGATCCTACGAGCGGTACTTC. Its protein is CSARGWPAGGSYERYF.

At least ten counts were recorded for this clonotype. J is TRBJ2-3 and V is TRBV6-1; D is ambiguous. The CDR3 is made up of 13 amino acids. V was cut by 6 bases and J by 1 base, with 8 bases left in between. Germline CDR1 MNHNS, CDR2 SASEGT. The CDR3 is CASRSVGTDTQYF. CDR3 DNA: TGTGCCAGCAGATCCGTGGGCACAGATACGCAGTATTTT.

The V call is TRBV24-1, the J call TRBJ2-5, with 13 bases matching TRBD2. The CDR3 extends over 16 amino acids. The V gene's germline CDR1 is KGHDR and CDR2 SFDVKD. J gave up 5 bases and V 1 base, and 3 bases lay outside the gene matches. The CDR3 sequence: CATSDLLAGGGETQYF. CDR3 nucleotides: TGTGCCACCAGTGATTTACTAGCGGGGGGGGGGGAGACCCAGTACTTC.

This clonotype was counted ten times or more. This chain links TRBV11-3 with TRBJ2-5; D remains ambiguous. Germline values: CDR1 SGHNT, CDR2 YENEEA. Between the trimmed V and J ends, which lost 0 bases and 7 bases, there was a span of 6 bases. The CDR3 sequence is 12 residues long. The CDR3 region is CASSLDLGTQYF. CDR3 bases: TGTGCCAGCAGCTTAGATCTGGGGACCCAGTACTTC.